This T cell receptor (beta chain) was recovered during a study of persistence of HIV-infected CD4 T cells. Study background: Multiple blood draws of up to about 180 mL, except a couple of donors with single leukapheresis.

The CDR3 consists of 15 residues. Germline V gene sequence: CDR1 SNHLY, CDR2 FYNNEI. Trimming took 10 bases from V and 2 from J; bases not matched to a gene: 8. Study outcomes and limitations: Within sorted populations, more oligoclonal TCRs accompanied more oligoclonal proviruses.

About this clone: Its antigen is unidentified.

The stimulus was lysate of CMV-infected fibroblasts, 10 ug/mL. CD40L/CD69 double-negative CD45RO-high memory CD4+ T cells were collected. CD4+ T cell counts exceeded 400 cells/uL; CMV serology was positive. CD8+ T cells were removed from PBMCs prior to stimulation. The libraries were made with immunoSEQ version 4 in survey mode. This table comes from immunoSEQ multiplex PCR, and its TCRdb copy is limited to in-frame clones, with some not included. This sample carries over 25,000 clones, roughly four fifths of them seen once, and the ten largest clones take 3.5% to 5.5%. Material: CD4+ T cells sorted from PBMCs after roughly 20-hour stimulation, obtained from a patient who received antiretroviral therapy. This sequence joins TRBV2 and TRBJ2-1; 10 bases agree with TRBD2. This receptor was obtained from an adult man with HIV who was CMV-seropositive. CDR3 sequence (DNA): TGTGCCACCGGTACTCTAGCGGGGGCCTACAATGAGCAGTTCTTC. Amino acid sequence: CATGTLAGAYNEQFF. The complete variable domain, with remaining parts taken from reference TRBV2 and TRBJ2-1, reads EPEVTQTPSHQVTQMGQEVILRCVPISNHLYFYWYRQILGQKVEFLVSFYNNEISEKSEIFDDQFSVERPDGSNFTLKIRSTKLEDSAMYFCATGTLAGAYNEQFFGPGTRLTVL.